The 12 T cell receptor beta chains listed next were all sequenced from one sample in a study of blood T cell repertoires in COVID-19. TCRdb's table, derived via immunoSEQ multiplex PCR, lists solely in-frame clones and lacks some. Among roughly 260,000 clones listed, roughly nine tenths were seen once. Sequencing input: PBMCs or T cells enriched from blood (not recorded which). Every receptor here comes from a human donor in a cohort exposed to, infected with or recovered from COVID-19 (not recorded which). The donor label of this sample is uncertain.

The genes are TRBV5-1 and TRBJ2-1; 11 bases are a match to TRBD2. Losses at the gene ends were 3 bases for V and 7 bases for J; bases not matched to a gene: 9. The germline CDR1 and CDR2 sequences are SGHRS and YFSETQ. The CDR3 is made up of 16 amino acids. The CDR3 DNA is TGCGCCAGCAGCTCGGGAGGACTAGCGGGCTTGAATGAGCAGTTCTTC. Its protein is CASSSGGLAGLNEQFF.

This sequence joins TRBV7-8 and TRBJ1-5; 9 bases match TRBD1. V lost 2 bases to trimming and J lost 6 bases; unmatched junction nucleotides: 5. This CDR3 comprises 15 residues. The V gene's germline CDR1 is SGHVS and CDR2 FQNEAQ. CDR3 sequence reads: CASSLNSDRGQPQHF. In nucleotides, the CDR3 is TGTGCCAGCAGCTTAAATTCGGACAGGGGTCAGCCCCAGCATTTT.

The chain uses TRBV7-6 and TRBJ1-4, with D uncertain. Germline CDR1 and CDR2: SGHVS and FNYEAQ. Trimming stripped 5 bases from V and 3 bases from J, with 10 bases between. The CDR3 has 14 amino acids. CDR3 sequence: CASSRAASNEKLFF. The CDR3 DNA sequence: TGTGCCAGCAGCCGAGCGGCATCTAATGAAAAACTGTTTTTT.

The chain carries TRBV5-1 and TRBJ2-7; TRBD1 matches 10 bases. The CDR3 covers 15 residues. Germline V gene lookup returns CDR1 SGHRS and CDR2 YFSETQ. V lost 8 bases, J lost 2 bases, and 10 bases stayed unmatched. In nucleotides, the CDR3 is TGCGCCAGTAGCCCTGACAGGGGGCGAACCTACGAGCAGTACTTC. It specifies CASSPDRGRTYEQYF.

The J gene is TRBJ1-1, the V gene TRBV9; 7 bases match TRBD1. CDR3 length equals 14 residues. The ends lost 3 bases at V and 1 base at J; junction bases unmatched: 3. Germline V gives CDR1 SGDLS, CDR2 YYNGEE. The CDR3 DNA sequence: TGTGCCAGCAGCGGGAGGACAGGGAACACTGAAGCTTTCTTT. Translation gives CASSGRTGNTEAFF.

The chain carries TRBV6-2 or TRBV6-3 and TRBJ1-2; a weak D match, TRBD1 (6 bases). Deletions cut 6 bases from V and 3 bases from J, with 11 bases between. The CDR3 length is 13 residues. CDR1 is MNHEY, CDR2 SVGEGT, per germline. The CDR3 DNA reads TGTGCCAGCAGCACAGGGATCTACTATGGCTACACCTTC. Amino acid sequence: CASSTGIYYGYTF.

CDR3 in amino acids: CASSYVGTTGELFF. CDR3 nucleotide sequence: TGTGCCAGCAGTTACGTAGGGACAACCGGGGAGCTGTTTTTT. This rearrangement joins TRBV6-5 to TRBJ2-2, with a possible D match to TRBD1 (6 bases). V was trimmed by 2 bases and J by 5 bases, leaving 9 bases between them. Germline V lookup: CDR1 MNHEY, CDR2 SVGAGI. This CDR3 comprises 14 residues.

The chain combines TRBV12-5 with TRBJ1-1; D is possibly TRBD1 (5 bases). The germline V gene encodes CDR1 LGHNT and CDR2 FRNRAP. Between the trimmed V and J ends, which lost 1 base and 0 bases, there was a span of 9 bases. This CDR3 comprises 15 residues. CDR3 nucleotides: TGTGCTAGTGGTTTGGGAAGACAGATGAACACTGAAGCTTTCTTT. It specifies CASGLGRQMNTEAFF. The full variable domain, in which reference TRBV12-5 and TRBJ1-1 provide the parts outside the CDR3, is DARVTQTPRHKVTEMGQEVTMRCQPILGHNTVFWYRQTMMQGLELLAYFRNRAPLDDSGMPKDRFSAEMPDATLATLKIQPSEPRDSAVYFCASGLGRQMNTEAFFGQGTRLTVV.

This sequence joins TRBV4-1 and TRBJ2-2; 7 positions agree with TRBD1. The CDR3 sequence is 16 residues long. V lost 5 bases to trimming and J lost 2 bases; unmatched junction nucleotides: 8. Looked up from germline, CDR1 is MGHRA and CDR2 is YSYEKL. In nucleotides, the CDR3 is TGCGCCAGCAGCAACGAGGACAGGAGAAACACCGGGGAGCTGTTTTTT. This gives the protein CASSNEDRRNTGELFF.

Here the CDR3 DNA reads TGTGCCACCAGTGATTCCAGGTCCTACACCGGGGAGCTGTTTTTT. Protein: CATSDSRSYTGELFF. This chain connects TRBV24-1 to TRBJ2-2; D ambiguous. Germline V gene lookup returns CDR1 KGHDR and CDR2 SFDVKD. Trimming shortened V by 2 bases and J by 3 bases, and 9 bases separated the two germline ends. The CDR3 sequence is 15 residues long.

This rearrangement joins TRBV10-3 to TRBJ1-4; 11 nucleotides match TRBD1. Germline CDR1 ENHRY, CDR2 SYGVKD. With 3 bases clipped from V and 8 bases from J, the junction kept 5 bases outside the gene matches. The CDR3 runs 15 residues. Here the CDR3 DNA reads TGTGCCATCAGTGACCTCGGGACAGGGGGGGAAAAACTGTTTTTT. Its translation: CAISDLGTGGEKLFF.

The rearrangement joins TRBV15 to TRBJ2-3; maybe TRBD2 (7 bases). This CDR3 is built from 17 residues. Trimming took 5 bases from V and 4 from J, leaving 22 bases between them. Germline V gives CDR1 LNHNV, CDR2 YYDKDF (reference sequence). The CDR3 sequence is CATSGRGQGLVADTQYF. For the CDR3, the DNA is TGTGCCACCAGCGGGCGGGGGCAGGGGCTGGTCGCAGATACGCAGTATTTT.